The present T cell receptor (beta chain) was sequenced within a study of T cells after yellow fever vaccination. Template switching with 5'RACE generated the TCR cDNA and added a universal primer site and UMIs. A single record per CDR3 protein comes from TCRdb applying MiXCR to the 5' RACE reads. Of around 250,000 distinct CDR3 sequences in the sample, 6.9% were seen once. This CDR3 is built from 19 residues. Germline V CDR1 and CDR2: SGHVS, FQNEAQ. Trimming took off 4 bases at V and 0 bases at J, with 22 bases between the two ends. The specimen was CD4+ T cells sorted from PBMCs, collected 15 days after the yellow fever booster vaccination. V is TRBV7-8 and J is TRBJ2-1, with D perhaps TRBD2 (5 bases). The sequence derives from a man aged 30 to 45 who received the YFV17D yellow fever vaccine. This CDR3 is CASSSRLVAGASSYNEQFF. The CDR3 nucleotides read TGTGCCAGCAGCTCAAGACTGGTTGCGGGCGCCTCCTCCTACAATGAGCAGTTCTTC.